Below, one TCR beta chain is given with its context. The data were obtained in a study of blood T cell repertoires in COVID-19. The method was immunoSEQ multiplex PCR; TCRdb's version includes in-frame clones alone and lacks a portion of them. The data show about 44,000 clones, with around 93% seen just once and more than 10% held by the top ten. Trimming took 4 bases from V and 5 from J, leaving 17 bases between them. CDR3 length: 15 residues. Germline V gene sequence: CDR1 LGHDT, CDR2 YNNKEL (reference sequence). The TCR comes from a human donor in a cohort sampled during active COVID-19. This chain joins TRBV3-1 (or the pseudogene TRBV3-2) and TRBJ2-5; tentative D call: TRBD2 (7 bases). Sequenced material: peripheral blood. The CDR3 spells CASSLSSGGQETQYF. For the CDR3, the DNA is TGTGCCAGCAGCCTATCGTCCGGGGGGCAGGAGACCCAGTACTTC.